This T cell receptor (beta chain) emerged from a study of shared clonotypes between healthy human individuals. Sorted subsets were amplified in replicate PCRs using around 200 ng DNA, around 30,000 T cell genomes. Libraries were prepared by immunoSEQ multiplex PCR; TCRdb keeps only in-frame clonotypes and omits some of them. The sample records 400,000 to 600,000 clones, roughly 95% being singletons. Study-wide results and limits: Generally, naive subsets (rather than memory subsets) showed larger estimated richness. An expected dependence of interdonor clonotype sharing on sequencing depth was noted.

The CDR3 contains 12 residues. The germline gives CDR1 MGHDK, CDR2 SYGVNS. With respect to this clone: Its cognate antigen is unknown. One junction end does not reproduce the germline sequence, and a read error may be involved.

The receptor comes from a woman aged 25 to 45 in good health. Sequencing was carried out using naive CD4+ T cells sorted from blood. Indicated subset: CD45RA+ positively selected. This chain links TRBV25-1 with TRBJ2-1, with D possibly being TRBD1 (5 bases). CDR3 sequence: CASSERVGAWLF. CDR3 coding DNA: TGTGCCAGCAGTGAACGGGTTGGGGCCTGGCTCTTC.